This TCR beta chain was recovered during a study of T-cell reconstitution after alpha-beta-depleted transplantation in children. Study-wide results and limits: Reportedly, only several hundred clones from non-depleted graft cells drove alpha-beta T-cell counts at about two months. Surviving recipient T cells and thymic progenitors produced the high day-60 TCRbeta diversity seen in some patients. Newly made T cells mostly supplied T-cell counts and diversity one year after transplant.

With 0 bases removed from V and 4 bases from J, the gap between germline ends came to 21 bases. The CDR3 is 17 amino acids. Germline lookup yields CDR1 DFQATT and CDR2 SNEGSKA (reference sequence). A remark on this clonotype: Antigen unknown.

Unique molecular identifiers featured in how the TCRbeta library was prepared. TCRdb fed the PCR reads into MiXCR, producing one record per CDR3 protein. Of 700,000 to 950,000 distinct CDR3 sequences in the sample, around 15% are singletons; the top ten hold about 4.6%. The TCR was taken from a male patient aged 10-17 years who had a stem cell transplant for acute lymphoblastic leukemia, so the T cells may come from the graft donor. This sample comprised PBMCs, mostly from graft donor cells, obtained 360 days after TCRalphabeta/CD19-depleted stem cell transplant. This chain joins TRBV20-1 and TRBJ1-1, with a tentative D call TRBD1 (6 bases). This CDR3 reads CSARDKGKGTWTTEAFF. In DNA, the CDR3 is TGCAGTGCTAGAGATAAAGGAAAGGGGACATGGACCACTGAAGCTTTCTTT.